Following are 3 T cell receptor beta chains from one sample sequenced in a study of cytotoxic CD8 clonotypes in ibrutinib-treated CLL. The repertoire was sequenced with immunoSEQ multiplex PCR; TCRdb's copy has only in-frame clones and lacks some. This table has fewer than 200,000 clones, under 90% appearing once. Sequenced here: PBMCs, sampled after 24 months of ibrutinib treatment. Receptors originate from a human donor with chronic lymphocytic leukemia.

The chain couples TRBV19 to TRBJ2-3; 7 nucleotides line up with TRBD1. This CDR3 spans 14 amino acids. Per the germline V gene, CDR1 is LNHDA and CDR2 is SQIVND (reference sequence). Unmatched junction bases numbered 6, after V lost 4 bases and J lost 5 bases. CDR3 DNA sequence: TGTGCCAGTAGTACCACAGGGGCGGGAGATACGCAGTATTTT. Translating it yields CASSTTGAGDTQYF.

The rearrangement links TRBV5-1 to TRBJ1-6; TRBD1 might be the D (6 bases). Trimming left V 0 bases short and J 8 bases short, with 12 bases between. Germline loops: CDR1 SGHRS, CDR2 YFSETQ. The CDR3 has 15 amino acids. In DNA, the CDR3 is TGCGCCAGCAGCTTGGCCCAGGGGAGAGATTCACCCCTCCACTTT. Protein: CASSLAQGRDSPLHF. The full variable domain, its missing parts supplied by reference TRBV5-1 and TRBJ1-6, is KAGVTQTPRYLIKTRGQQVTLSCSPISGHRSVSWYQQTPGQGLQFLFEYFSETQRNKGNFPGRFSGRQFSNSRSEMNVSTLELGDSALYLCASSLAQGRDSPLHFGNGTRLTVT.

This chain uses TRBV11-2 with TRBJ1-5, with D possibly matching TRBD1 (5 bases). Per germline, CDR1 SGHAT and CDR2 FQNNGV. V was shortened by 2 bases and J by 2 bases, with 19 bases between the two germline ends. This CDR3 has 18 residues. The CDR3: CASSLQLAGQSGNQPQHF. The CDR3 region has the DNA TGTGCCAGCAGCTTACAGCTCGCAGGGCAATCAGGCAATCAGCCCCAGCATTTT.